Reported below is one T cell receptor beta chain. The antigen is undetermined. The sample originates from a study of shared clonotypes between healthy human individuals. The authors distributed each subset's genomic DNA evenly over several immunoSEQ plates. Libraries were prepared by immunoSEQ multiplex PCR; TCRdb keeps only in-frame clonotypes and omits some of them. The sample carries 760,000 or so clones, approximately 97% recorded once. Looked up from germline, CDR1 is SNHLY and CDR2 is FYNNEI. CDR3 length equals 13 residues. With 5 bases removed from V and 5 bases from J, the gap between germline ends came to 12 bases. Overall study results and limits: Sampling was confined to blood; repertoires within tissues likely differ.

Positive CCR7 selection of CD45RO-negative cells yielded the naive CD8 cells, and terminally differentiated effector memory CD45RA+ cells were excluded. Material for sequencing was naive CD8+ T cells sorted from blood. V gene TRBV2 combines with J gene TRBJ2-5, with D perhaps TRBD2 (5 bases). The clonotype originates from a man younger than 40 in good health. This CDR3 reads CASSPQRGETQYF. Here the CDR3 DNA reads TGTGCCAGCAGTCCACAGCGAGGGGAGACCCAGTACTTC.